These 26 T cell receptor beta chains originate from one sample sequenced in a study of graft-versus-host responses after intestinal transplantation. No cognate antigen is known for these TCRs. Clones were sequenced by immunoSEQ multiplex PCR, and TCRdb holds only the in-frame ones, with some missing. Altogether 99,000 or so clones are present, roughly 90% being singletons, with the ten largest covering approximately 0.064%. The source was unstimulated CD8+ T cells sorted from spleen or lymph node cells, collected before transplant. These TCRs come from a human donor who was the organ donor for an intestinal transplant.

As DNA, the CDR3 is TGTGCCAGCAGCGCCGAGGGTTGGTCAACTAATGAAAAACTGTTTTTT. As protein: CASSAEGWSTNEKLFF. This chain uses TRBV7-8 with TRBJ1-4; D gene unclear. V lost 5 bases and J lost 0, with 13 bases in between. CDR3 length: 16 residues. The V gene's germline CDR1 is SGHVS and CDR2 FQNEAQ.

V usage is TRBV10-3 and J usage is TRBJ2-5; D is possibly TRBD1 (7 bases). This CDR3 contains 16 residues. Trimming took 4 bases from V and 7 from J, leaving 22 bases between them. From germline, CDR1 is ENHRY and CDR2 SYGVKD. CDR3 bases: TGTGCCATCAGTGGAGCCCGGACAGGACGGGGAGGGACCCAGTACTTC. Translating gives CAISGARTGRGGTQYF.

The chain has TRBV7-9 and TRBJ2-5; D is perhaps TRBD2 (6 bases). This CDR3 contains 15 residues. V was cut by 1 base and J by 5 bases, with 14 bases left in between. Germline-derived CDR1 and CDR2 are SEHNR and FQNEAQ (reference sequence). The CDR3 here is CASSLGLAIDETQYF. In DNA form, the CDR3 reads TGTGCCAGCAGCTTAGGTCTAGCGATAGACGAGACCCAGTACTTC.

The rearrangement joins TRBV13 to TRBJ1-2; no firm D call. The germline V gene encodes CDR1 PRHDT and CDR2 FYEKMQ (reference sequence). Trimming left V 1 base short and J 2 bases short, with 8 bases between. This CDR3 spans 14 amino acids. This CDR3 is CASSLAMENYGYTF. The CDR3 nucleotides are TGTGCCAGCAGCTTAGCTATGGAGAACTATGGCTACACCTTC.

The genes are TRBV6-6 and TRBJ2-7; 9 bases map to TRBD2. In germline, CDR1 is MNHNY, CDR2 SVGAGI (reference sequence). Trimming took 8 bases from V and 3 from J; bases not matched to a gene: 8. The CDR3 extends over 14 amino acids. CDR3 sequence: CASRRLADVYEQYF. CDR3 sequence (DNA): TGTGCCAGCCGACGACTAGCGGACGTCTACGAGCAGTACTTC.

The chain's CDR3 is CASSLKQASYEQYF. The CDR3, as DNA: TGTGCCAGCAGTTTAAAACAGGCCTCTTACGAGCAGTACTTC. This chain links TRBV28 with TRBJ2-7, with D tentatively TRBD1 (5 bases). This CDR3 spans 14 amino acids. Per germline, CDR1 MDHEN and CDR2 SYDVKM. Trimming removed 2 bases at V and 4 bases at J, with 12 bases between.

CDR3 in amino acids: CASSPTSATYNEQFF. In nucleotides, the CDR3 is TGTGCCAGCAGCCCCACGAGCGCAACCTACAATGAGCAGTTCTTC. This chain connects TRBV11-3 to TRBJ2-1, with D unclear. Germline loops: CDR1 SGHNT, CDR2 YENEEA. The CDR3 is 15 residues long. The germline V and J ends were trimmed by 5 bases and 2 bases, with 13 bases remaining between them.

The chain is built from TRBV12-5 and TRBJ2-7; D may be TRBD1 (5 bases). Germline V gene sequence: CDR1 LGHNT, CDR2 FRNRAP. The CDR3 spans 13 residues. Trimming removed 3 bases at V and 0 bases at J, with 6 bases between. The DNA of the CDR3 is TGTGCTAGTGGTTTTGGGGCCTCCTACGAGCAGTACTTC. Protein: CASGFGASYEQYF.

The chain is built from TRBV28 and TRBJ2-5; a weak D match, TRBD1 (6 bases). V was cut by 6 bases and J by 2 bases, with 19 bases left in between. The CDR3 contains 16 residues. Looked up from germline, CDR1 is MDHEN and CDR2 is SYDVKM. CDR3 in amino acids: CASRATGNGLQETQYF. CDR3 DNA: TGTGCCAGCAGAGCTACAGGGAACGGATTACAAGAGACCCAGTACTTC.

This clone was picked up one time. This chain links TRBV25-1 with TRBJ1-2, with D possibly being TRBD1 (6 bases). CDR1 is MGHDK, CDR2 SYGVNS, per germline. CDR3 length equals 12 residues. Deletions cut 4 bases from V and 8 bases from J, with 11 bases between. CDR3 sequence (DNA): TGTGCCAGCAGTGGGCAGGGGTGGGGCTACACCTTC. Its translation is CASSGQGWGYTF.

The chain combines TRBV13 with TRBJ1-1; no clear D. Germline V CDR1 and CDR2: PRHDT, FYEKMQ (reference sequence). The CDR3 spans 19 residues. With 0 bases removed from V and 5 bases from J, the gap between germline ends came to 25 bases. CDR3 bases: TGTGCCAGCAGCTTAGGGGTTAGTACCATCCTTGGACTGGGGACTGAAGCTTTCTTT. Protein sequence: CASSLGVSTILGLGTEAFF.

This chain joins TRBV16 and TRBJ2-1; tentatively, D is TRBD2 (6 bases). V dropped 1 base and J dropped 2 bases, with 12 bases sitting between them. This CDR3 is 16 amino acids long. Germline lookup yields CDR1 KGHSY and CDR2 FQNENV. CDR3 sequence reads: CASSQWGVLPYNEQFF. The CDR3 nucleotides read TGTGCCAGCAGCCAATGGGGGGTCCTTCCCTACAATGAGCAGTTCTTC.

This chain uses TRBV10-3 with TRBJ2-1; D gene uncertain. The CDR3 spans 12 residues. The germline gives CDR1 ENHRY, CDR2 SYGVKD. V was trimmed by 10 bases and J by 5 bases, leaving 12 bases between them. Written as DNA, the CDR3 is TGTGCCACCCAAACAATGAACAATGAGCAGTTCTTC. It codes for CATQTMNNEQFF.

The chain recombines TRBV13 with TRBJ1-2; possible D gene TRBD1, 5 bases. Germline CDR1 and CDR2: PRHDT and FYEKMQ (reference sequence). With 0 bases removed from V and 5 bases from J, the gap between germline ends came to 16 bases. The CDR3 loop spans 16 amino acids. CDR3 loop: CASSLGFQGSRYGYTF. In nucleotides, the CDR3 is TGTGCCAGCAGCTTAGGGTTTCAGGGTAGTCGGTATGGCTACACCTTC.

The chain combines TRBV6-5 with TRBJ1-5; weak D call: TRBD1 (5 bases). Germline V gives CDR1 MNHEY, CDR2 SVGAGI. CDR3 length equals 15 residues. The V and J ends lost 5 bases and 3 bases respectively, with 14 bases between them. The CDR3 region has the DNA TGTGCCAGCAGTCCTTCGTGGGGGGACAATCAGCCCCAGCATTTT. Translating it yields CASSPSWGDNQPQHF.

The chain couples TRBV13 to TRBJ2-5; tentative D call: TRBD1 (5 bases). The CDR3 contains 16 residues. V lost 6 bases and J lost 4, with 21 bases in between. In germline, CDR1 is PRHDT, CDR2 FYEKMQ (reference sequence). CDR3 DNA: TGTGCCAGCAGGGCTCTGGCAGGGCCTAGAGCAGAGACCCAGTACTTC. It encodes CASRALAGPRAETQYF. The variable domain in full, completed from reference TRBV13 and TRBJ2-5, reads AAGVIQSPRHLIKEKRETATLKCYPIPRHDTVYWYQQGPGQDPQFLISFYEKMQSDKGSIPDRFSAQQFSDYHSELNMSSLELGDSALYFCASRALAGPRAETQYFGPGTRLLVL.

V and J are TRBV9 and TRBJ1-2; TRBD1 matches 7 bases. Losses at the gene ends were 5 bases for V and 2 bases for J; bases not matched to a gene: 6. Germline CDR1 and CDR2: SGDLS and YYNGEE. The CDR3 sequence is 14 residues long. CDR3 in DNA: TGTGCCAGCAGTGGAGGGACAGAAAACTATGGCTACACCTTC. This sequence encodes CASSGGTENYGYTF.

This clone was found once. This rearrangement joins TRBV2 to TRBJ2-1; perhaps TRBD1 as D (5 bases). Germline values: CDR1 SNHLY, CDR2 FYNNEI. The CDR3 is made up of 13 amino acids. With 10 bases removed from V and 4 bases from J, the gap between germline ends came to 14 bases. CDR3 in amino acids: CAIAPDSYNEQFF. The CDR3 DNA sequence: TGTGCCATAGCCCCCGACAGTTACAATGAGCAGTTCTTC.

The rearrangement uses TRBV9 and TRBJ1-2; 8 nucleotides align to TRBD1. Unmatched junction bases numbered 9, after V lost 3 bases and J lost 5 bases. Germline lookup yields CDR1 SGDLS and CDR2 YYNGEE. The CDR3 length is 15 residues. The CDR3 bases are TGTGCCAGCAGCGCTACTCGGACAGGGAGTTATGGCTACACCTTC. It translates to CASSATRTGSYGYTF.

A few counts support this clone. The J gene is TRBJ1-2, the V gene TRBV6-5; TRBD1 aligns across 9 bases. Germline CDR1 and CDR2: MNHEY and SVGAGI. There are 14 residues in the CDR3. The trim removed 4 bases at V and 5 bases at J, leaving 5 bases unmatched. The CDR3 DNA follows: TGTGCCAGCAGTTCTACAGGGGGCGATTATGGCTACACCTTC. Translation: CASSSTGGDYGYTF.

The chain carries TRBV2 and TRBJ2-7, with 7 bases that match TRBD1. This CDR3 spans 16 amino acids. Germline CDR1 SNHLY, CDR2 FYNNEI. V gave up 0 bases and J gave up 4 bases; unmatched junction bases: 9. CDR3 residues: CASSEAGQWNGYEQYF. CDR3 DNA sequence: TGTGCCAGCAGTGAAGCGGGACAGTGGAACGGTTACGAGCAGTACTTC.

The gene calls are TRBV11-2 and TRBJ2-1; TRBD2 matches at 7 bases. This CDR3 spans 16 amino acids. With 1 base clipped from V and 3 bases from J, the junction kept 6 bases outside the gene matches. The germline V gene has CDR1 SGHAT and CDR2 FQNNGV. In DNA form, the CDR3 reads TGTGCCAGCAGCTTAGGGGCGGGAGCCGTCTACAATGAGCAGTTCTTC. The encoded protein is CASSLGAGAVYNEQFF.

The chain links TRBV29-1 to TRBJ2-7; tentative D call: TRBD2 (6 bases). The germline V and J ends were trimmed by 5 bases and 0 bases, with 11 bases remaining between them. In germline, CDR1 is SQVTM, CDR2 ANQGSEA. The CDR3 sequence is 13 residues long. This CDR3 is CSVLGGLSYEQYF. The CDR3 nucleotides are TGCAGCGTTTTGGGGGGACTCTCCTACGAGCAGTACTTC.

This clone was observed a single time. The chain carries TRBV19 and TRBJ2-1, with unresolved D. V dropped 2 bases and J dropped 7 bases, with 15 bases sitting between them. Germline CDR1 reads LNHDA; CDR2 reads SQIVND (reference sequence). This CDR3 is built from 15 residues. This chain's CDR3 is CASSISLGHGNEQFF. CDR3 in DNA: TGTGCCAGTAGTATAAGTTTGGGCCATGGGAATGAGCAGTTCTTC.

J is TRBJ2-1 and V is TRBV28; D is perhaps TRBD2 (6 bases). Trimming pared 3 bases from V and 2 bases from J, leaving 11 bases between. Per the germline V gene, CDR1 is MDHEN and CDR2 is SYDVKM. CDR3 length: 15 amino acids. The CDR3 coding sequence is TGTGCCAGCAGTTTCCGGAGGGATCCCTACAATGAGCAGTTCTTC. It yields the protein CASSFRRDPYNEQFF.

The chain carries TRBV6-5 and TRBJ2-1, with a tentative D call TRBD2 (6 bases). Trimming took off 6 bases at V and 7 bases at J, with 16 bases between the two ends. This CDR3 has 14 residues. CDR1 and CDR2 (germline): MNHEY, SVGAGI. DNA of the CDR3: TGTGCCAGCAGCACCGGGACTGGGGGGAATGAGCAGTTCTTC. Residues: CASSTGTGGNEQFF.